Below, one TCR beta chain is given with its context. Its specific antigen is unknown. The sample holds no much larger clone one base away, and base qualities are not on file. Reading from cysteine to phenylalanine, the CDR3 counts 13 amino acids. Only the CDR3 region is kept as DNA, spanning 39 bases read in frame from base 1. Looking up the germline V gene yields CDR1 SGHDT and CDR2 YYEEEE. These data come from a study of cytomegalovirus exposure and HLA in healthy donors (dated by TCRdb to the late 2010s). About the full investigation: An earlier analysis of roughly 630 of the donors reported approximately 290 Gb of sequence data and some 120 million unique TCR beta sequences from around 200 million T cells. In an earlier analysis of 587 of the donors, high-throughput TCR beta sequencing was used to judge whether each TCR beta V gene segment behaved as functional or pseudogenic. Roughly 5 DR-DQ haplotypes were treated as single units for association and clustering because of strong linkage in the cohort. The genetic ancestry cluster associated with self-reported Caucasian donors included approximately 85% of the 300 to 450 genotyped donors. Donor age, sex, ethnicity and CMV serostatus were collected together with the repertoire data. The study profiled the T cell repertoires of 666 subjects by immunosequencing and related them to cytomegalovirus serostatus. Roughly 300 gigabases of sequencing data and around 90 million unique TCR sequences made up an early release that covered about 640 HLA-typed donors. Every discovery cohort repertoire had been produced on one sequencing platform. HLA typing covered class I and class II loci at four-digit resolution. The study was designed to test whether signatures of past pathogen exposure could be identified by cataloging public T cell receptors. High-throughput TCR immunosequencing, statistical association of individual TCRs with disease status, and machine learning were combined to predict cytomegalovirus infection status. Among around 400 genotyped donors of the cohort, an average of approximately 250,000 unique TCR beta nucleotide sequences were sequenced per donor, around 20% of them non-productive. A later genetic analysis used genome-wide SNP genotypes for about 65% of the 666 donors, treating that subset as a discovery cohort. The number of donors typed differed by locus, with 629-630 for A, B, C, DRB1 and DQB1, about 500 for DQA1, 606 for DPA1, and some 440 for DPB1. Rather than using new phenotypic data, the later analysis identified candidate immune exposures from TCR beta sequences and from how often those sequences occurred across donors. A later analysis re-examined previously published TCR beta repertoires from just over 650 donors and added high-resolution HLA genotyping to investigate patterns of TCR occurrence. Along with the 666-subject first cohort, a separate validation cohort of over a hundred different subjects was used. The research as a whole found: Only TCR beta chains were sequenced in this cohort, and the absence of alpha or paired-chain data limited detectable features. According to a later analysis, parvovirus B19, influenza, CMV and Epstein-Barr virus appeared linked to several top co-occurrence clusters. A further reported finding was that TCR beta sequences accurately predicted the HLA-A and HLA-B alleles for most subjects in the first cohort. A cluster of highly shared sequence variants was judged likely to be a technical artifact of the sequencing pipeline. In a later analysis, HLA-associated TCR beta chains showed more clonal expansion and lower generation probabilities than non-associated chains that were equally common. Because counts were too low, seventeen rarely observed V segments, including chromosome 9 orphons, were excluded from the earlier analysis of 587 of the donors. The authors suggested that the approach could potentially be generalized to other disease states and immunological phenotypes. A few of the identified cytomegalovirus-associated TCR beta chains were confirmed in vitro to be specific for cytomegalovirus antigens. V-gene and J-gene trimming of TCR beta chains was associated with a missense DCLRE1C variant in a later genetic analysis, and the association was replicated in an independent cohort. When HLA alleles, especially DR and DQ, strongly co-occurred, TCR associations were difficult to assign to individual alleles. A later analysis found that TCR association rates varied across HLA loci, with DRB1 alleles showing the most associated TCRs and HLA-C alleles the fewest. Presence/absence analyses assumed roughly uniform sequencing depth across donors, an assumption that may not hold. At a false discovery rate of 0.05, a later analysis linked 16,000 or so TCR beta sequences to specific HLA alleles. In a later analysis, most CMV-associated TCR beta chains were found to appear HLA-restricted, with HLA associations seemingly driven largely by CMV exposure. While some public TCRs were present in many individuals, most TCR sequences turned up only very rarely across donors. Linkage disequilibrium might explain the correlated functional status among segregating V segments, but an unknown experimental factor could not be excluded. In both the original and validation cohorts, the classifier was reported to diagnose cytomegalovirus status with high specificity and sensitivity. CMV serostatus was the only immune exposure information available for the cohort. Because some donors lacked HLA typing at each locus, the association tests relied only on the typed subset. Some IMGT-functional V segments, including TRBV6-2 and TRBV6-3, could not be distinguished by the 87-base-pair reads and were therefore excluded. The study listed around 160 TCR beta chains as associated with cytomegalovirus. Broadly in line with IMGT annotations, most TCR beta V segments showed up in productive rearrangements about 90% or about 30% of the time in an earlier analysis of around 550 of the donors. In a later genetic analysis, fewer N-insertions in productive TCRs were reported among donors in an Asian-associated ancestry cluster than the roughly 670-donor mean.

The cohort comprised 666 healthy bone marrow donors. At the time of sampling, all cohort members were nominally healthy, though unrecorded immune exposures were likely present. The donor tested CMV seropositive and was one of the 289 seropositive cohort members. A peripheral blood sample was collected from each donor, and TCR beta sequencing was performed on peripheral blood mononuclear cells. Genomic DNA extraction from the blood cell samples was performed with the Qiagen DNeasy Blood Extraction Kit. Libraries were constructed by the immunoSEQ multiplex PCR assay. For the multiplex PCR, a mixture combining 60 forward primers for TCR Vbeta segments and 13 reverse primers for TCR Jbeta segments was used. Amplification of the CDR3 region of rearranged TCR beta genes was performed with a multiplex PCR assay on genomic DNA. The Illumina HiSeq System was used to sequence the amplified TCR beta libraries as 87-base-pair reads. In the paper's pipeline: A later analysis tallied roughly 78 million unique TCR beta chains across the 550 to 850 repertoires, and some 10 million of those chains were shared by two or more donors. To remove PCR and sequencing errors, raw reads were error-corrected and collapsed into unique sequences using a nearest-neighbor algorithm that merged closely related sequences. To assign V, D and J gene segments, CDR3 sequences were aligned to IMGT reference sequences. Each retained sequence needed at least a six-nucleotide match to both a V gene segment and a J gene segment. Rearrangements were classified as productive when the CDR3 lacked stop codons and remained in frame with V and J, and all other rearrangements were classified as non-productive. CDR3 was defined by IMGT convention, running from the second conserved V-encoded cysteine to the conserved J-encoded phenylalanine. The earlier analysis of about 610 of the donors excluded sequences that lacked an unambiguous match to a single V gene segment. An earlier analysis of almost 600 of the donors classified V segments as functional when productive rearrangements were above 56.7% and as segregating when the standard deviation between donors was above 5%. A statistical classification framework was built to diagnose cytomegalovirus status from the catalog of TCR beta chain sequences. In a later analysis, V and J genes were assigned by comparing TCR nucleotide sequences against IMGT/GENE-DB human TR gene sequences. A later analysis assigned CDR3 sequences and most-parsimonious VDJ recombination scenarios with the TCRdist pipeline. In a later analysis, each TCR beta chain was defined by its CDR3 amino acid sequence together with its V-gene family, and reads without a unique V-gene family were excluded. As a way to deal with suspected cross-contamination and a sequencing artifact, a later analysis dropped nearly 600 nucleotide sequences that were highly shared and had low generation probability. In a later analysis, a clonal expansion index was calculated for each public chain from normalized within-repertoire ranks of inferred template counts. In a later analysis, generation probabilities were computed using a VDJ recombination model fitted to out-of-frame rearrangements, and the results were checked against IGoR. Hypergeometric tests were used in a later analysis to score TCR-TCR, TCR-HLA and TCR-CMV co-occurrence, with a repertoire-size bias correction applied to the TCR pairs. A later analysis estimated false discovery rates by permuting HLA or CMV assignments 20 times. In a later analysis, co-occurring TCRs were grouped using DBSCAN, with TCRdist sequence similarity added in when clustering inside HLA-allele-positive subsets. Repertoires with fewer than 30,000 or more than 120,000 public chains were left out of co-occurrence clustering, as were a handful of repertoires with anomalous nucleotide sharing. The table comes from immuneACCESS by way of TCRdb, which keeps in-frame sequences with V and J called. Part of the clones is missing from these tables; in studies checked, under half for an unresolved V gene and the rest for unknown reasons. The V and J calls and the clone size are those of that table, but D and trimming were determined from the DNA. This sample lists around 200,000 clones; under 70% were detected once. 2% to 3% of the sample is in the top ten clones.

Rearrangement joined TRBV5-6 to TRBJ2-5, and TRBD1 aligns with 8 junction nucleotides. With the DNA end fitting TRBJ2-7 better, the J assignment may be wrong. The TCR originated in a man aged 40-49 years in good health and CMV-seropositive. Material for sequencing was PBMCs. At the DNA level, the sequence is TGTGCCAGCAGCTTCCAGGGGGCCCCCGAGCAGTACTTC. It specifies CASSFQGAPEQYF.